The sequence of this TCR beta chain was determined in a study of CD4+ T cells in melanoma. Findings and limits, study-wide: Neoantigen-specific CD4+ T cells in melanoma reportedly had diverse differentiation states. A reported correlation linked neoantigen-specific CD4+ T cells to CD8+, macrophage and B cell function.

Clones were sequenced by immunoSEQ multiplex PCR, and TCRdb holds only the in-frame ones, with some missing. The table includes around 20,000 clones, about 83% detected once. Points on this clone: Its antigen is still unknown.

Sequencing input: cells from a culture (not recorded whether cultured in vitro). The receptor's source is a human donor with melanoma.

The chain's CDR3 is CASEQPLRDVNYEQFF. For the CDR3, the DNA is TGTGCCAGCGAGCAACCCCTCCGGGACGTTAACTATGAGCAGTTCTTC. The chain uses TRBV2 and TRBJ2-1; D is perhaps TRBD1 or TRBD2 (5 bases each). The CDR3 loop spans 16 amino acids. Deletions cut 8 bases from V and 8 bases from J, with 25 bases between. Germline V gene sequence: CDR1 SNHLY, CDR2 FYNNEI.